These T cell receptor beta chains were read from a single sample in a study of blood T cells in healthy people across ages. TCRdb used MiXCR to reprocess the 5' RACE reads, holding one entry per CDR3 protein. The sample carries some 1,000,000 distinct CDR3 sequences, around 27% recorded once. This sample was shared with a second study, whose subject was T cells of mothers and their children.

Input material: blood. These receptors were collected from a girl between 2 and 10 years old in good health. CDR3s include the opening cysteine and the closing phenylalanine or tryptophan. The D gene is left open where the match is weak. A row's size may be missing; if present it is once, few, many or a size class.

size: .; D: .; J: TRBJ2-5; V: TRBV4-3; DNA: TGCGCCAGCAGCATCCTAGTTGGAGAGACCCAGTACTTC; CDR3: CASSILVGETQYF
size: .; D: .; J: TRBJ1-4; V: TRBV20-1; DNA: TGCAGTGCCAGCCGAGGGAGGGGTGGGGAAAAACTGTTTTTT; CDR3: CSASRGRGGEKLFF
size: few; D: .; J: TRBJ1-3; V: TRBV7-9; DNA: TGTGCCAGCAGCCCCGTCATTGGAAACACCATATATTTT; CDR3: CASSPVIGNTIYF
size: .; D: TRBD1; J: TRBJ2-5; V: TRBV10-2; DNA: TGCGCCAGCAGACCTCGGGACAGAAAAGAGACCCAGTACTTC; CDR3: CASRPRDRKETQYF
size: few; D: .; J: TRBJ2-7; V: TRBV12-3/TRBV12-4; DNA: TGTGCCAGCAGTTCCCAGGGGCTCTACGAGCAGTACTTC; CDR3: CASSSQGLYEQYF
size: .; D: TRBD2; J: TRBJ2-1; V: TRBV5-6; DNA: TGTGCCAGCAGCTATAAGCGGGGGCCGCCCTACAATGAGCAGTTCTTC; CDR3: CASSYKRGPPYNEQFF
size: .; D: TRBD1; J: TRBJ1-4; V: TRBV11-2; DNA: TGTGCCAGCAGCCGAACAGGGGCCTCTAATGAAAAACTGTTTTTT; CDR3: CASSRTGASNEKLFF
size: .; D: .; J: TRBJ2-7; V: TRBV28; DNA: TGTGCCAGCAGTTCCCCGGGACTGCGGTACGAGCAGTACTTC; CDR3: CASSSPGLRYEQYF
size: few; D: TRBD1; J: TRBJ2-7; V: TRBV4-3; DNA: TGCGCCAGCAGCCCCCAGACAGGGGAACCCTACGAGCAGTACTTC; CDR3: CASSPQTGEPYEQYF
size: few; D: .; J: TRBJ2-1; V: TRBV7-6; DNA: TGTGCCGGCAGCTTAGCTGGGGGGGAGCAGTTCTTC; CDR3: CAGSLAGGEQFF
size: few; D: .; J: TRBJ2-7; V: TRBV12-3/TRBV12-4; DNA: TGTGCCAGCAGTGGTGTGAACGAGCAGTACTTC; CDR3: CASSGVNEQYF